Presented here are 14 T cell receptor beta chains from one specimen sequenced in a study of HIV-infected patients and healthy controls. TCRdb ran MiXCR on the 5' RACE reads and lists one entry per CDR3 protein. The table has some 70,000 distinct CDR3 sequences, 15% to 20% seen once. Specimen: CD4+ T cells from blood. The receptors shown here come from a human donor in good health.

In its sample, this clonotype was seen many times. The gene calls are TRBV29-1 and TRBJ2-7; 9 bases align to TRBD1. Per the germline V gene, CDR1 is SQVTM and CDR2 is ANQGSEA. This CDR3 contains 15 residues. V lost 3 bases and J lost 0; bases outside the gene matches: 6. In DNA, the CDR3 is TGCAGCGTTGATCGCGGGACAGGGAGCTCCTACGAGCAGTACTTC. Residues: CSVDRGTGSSYEQYF.

This clonotype was seen a few times. V usage is TRBV5-4 and J usage is TRBJ2-2; TRBD2 might be the D (6 bases). Germline V gene data show CDR1 as SGHNT and CDR2 as YYREEE (reference sequence). The CDR3 runs 18 residues. V was clipped by 4 bases and J by 4 bases, with 23 bases between them. CDR3 amino acids: CASSPGLRGTTGTGELFF. CDR3 nucleotide sequence: TGTGCCAGCAGCCCTGGACTACGGGGGACGACCGGCACCGGGGAGCTGTTTTTT.

This clonotype occurred a few times. The J gene is TRBJ1-1, the V gene TRBV9; TRBD1 is a possible D gene (6 bases). Germline CDR1 and CDR2: SGDLS and YYNGEE. This CDR3 is 14 amino acids long. Trimming took 1 base from V and 1 from J, leaving 8 bases between them. The CDR3 region has the DNA TGTGCCAGCAGCGTAACAGGGCAGAACACTGAAGCTTTCTTT. Encoded protein: CASSVTGQNTEAFF. The full variable domain, completed using reference TRBV9 and TRBJ1-1, is DSGVTQTPKHLITATGQRVTLRCSPRSGDLSVYWYQQSLDQGLQFLIQYYNGEERAKGNILERFSAQQFPDLHSELNLSSLELGDSALYFCASSVTGQNTEAFFGQGTRLTVV.

This clonotype was seen more than once but under ten times. V usage is TRBV10-3 and J usage is TRBJ2-2, with 9 bases fitting TRBD1. From germline, CDR1 is ENHRY and CDR2 SYGVKD. The CDR3 is made up of 14 amino acids. V shed 11 bases, J shed 3 bases, and the junction held 7 bases outside the gene matches. The CDR3 DNA follows: TGTGCCGTACAGGGGGCCCTGCACACCGGGGAGCTGTTTTTT. Its protein product is CAVQGALHTGELFF.

This clonotype occurred many times. This chain connects TRBV12-5 to TRBJ2-1, with unresolved D. Trimming stripped 4 bases from V and 4 bases from J, with 11 bases between. The CDR3 has 14 amino acids. Germline V gives CDR1 LGHNT, CDR2 FRNRAP. The CDR3 coding sequence is TGTGCTAGTGGTTCCCCTAAAGCGTACAATGAGCAGTTCTTC. Protein sequence: CASGSPKAYNEQFF.

About this clonotype: A much larger clone is a single base away; this may be a read error. The final CDR3 position lacks the conserved phenylalanine or tryptophan, pointing to a likely read error. The chain recombines TRBV2 with TRBJ1-6, with 7 bases matching TRBD1. Looked up from germline, CDR1 is SNHLY and CDR2 is FYNNEI. CDR3 length: 16 amino acids. V was clipped by 0 bases and J by 7 bases; unmatched bases: 6. The CDR3 spells CASSEARGQSNSPLHL. The CDR3 bases are TGTGCCAGCAGTGAAGCTCGGGGACAGTCGAATTCACCCCTCCACTTA.

V gene TRBV20-1 combines with J gene TRBJ1-5; 8 bases are shared with TRBD1. The germline V gene encodes CDR1 DFQATT and CDR2 SNEGSKA (reference sequence). The V and J ends lost 7 bases and 3 bases, in that order; junction bases with no gene match: 5. The CDR3 has 13 residues. The CDR3 DNA reads TGCAGTGGGAGACAGGGGCTCAATCAGCCCCAGCATTTT. Translated, it gives CSGRQGLNQPQHF.

This rearrangement joins TRBV4-1 to TRBJ2-3; the D call may be TRBD1 or TRBD2 (6 bases each). V was cut by 1 base and J by 4 bases, with 15 bases left in between. Per the germline V gene, CDR1 is MGHRA and CDR2 is YSYEKL. The CDR3 is 16 residues long. The CDR3 region has the DNA TGCGCCAGCAGCCAAGGGGGGGCGCAGGGCGCAGATACGCAGTATTTT. It encodes CASSQGGAQGADTQYF.

The sample holds one count of this clonotype. V and J are TRBV3-1 and TRBJ2-3, with D maybe TRBD2 (6 bases). The V and J ends lost 1 base and 1 base respectively, with 15 bases between them. There are 17 residues in the CDR3. Germline V gene sequence: CDR1 LGHDT, CDR2 YNNKEL (reference sequence). The CDR3 region is CASSQAGSYFRTDTQYF. In DNA, the CDR3 is TGTGCCAGCAGCCAAGCCGGGAGCTATTTCCGCACAGATACGCAGTATTTT.

The table lists this clonotype with many counts. This chain joins TRBV2 and TRBJ2-5; 7 nucleotides line up with TRBD2. The CDR3 sequence is 16 residues long. Germline values: CDR1 SNHLY, CDR2 FYNNEI. Germline trimming cut 4 bases from V and 2 bases from J; bases unmatched to any gene: 10. CDR3 protein: CASSGPIGRGQETQYF. The CDR3 DNA reads TGTGCCAGCAGTGGTCCAATCGGGCGGGGGCAAGAGACCCAGTACTTC.

V usage is TRBV27 and J usage is TRBJ1-1; no reliable D call. The CDR3 extends over 13 amino acids. The germline gives CDR1 MNHEY, CDR2 SMNVEV (reference sequence). V shed 2 bases and J shed 8 bases, with 12 bases lying between them. CDR3 region: CASSLLIFGEAFF. Written as DNA, the CDR3 is TGTGCCAGCAGTTTACTCATTTTTGGGGAAGCTTTCTTT.

This clonotype was seen a single time. With a much larger clone just one base away, this may be a read error. The V gene is TRBV4-1, the J gene TRBJ1-4, with TRBD1 matching 9 bases. The CDR3 loop spans 16 amino acids. Trimming at V came to 5 bases and at J to 5 bases, leaving 9 bases not matched to a gene. Looked up from germline, CDR1 is MGHRA and CDR2 is YSYEKL. As DNA, the CDR3 is TGCGCCAGCAGCACGTGGGACAGGGATTTGAATGAAAAACTGTTTTTT. The encoded protein is CASSTWDRDLNEKLFF.

The chain couples TRBV6-6 to TRBJ1-5, with D possibly being TRBD1 (5 bases). V lost 1 base to trimming and J lost 1 base, with 8 bases between them. CDR3 length equals 15 residues. Per the germline V gene, CDR1 is MNHNY and CDR2 is SVGAGI (reference sequence). The CDR3 nucleotides read TGTGCCAGCAGTTACTACGGGGACAGCAATCAGCCCCAGCATTTT. As protein: CASSYYGDSNQPQHF.

This clonotype showed up just a few times. This sequence joins TRBV3-1 and TRBJ1-4, with a weak D call TRBD1 (5 bases). This CDR3 comprises 16 residues. Looked up from germline, CDR1 is LGHDT and CDR2 is YNNKEL (reference sequence). The V and J ends lost 4 bases and 10 bases respectively, with 22 bases between them. The CDR3 reads CASSPPAGPFRPKLFF. CDR3 nucleotides: TGTGCCAGCAGCCCGCCGGCGGGACCCTTCAGGCCAAAACTGTTTTTT.